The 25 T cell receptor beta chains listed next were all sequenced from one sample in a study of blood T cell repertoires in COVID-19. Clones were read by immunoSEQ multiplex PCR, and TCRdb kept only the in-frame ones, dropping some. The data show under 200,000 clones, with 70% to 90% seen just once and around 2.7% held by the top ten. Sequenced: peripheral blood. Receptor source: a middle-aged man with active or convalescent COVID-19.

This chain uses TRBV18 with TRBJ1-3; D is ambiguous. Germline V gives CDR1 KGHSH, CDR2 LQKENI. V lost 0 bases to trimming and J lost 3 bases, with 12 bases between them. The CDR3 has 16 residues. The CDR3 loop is CASSPPVYSGGNTIYF. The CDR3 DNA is TGTGCCAGCTCACCACCGGTATACTCGGGTGGAAACACCATATATTTT.

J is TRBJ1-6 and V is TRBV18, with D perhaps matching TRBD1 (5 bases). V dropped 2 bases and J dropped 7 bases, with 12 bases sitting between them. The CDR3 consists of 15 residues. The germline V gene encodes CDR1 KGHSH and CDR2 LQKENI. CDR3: CASSPTGTGNSPLHF. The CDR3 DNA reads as TGTGCCAGCTCACCAACCGGGACTGGAAATTCACCCCTCCACTTT. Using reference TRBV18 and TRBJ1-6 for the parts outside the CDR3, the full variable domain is NAGVMQNPRHLVRRRGQEARLRCSPMKGHSHVYWYRQLPEEGLKFMVYLQKENIIDESGMPKERFSAEFPKEGPSILRIQQVVRGDSAAYFCASSPTGTGNSPLHFGNGTRLTVT.

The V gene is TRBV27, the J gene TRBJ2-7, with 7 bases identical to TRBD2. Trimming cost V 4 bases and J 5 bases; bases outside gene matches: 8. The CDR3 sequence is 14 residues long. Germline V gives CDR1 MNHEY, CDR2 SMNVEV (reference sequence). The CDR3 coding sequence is TGTGCCAGCAGTTCACTAGCGAAAAGGAACGAGCAGTACTTC. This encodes CASSSLAKRNEQYF.

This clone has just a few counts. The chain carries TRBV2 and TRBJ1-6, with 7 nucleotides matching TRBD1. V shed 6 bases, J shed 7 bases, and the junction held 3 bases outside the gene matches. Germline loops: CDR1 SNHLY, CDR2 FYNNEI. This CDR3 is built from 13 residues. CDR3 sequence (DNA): TGTGCCAGCAGGGGACAGCGAAATTCACCCCTCCACTTT. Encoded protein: CASRGQRNSPLHF.

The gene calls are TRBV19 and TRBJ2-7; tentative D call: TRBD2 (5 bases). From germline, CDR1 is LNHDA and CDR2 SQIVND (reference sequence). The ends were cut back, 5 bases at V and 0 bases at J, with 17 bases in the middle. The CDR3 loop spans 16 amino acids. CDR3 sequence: CASSPYSGSPSYEQYF. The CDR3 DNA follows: TGTGCCAGTAGTCCATACTCGGGGAGTCCCTCCTACGAGCAGTACTTC.

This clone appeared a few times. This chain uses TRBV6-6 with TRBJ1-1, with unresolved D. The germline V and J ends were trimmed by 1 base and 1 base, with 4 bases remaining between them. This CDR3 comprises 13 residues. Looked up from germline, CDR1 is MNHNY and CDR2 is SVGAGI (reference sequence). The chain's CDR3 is CASSYLQNTEAFF. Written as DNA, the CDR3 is TGTGCCAGCAGTTACTTACAGAACACTGAAGCTTTCTTT.

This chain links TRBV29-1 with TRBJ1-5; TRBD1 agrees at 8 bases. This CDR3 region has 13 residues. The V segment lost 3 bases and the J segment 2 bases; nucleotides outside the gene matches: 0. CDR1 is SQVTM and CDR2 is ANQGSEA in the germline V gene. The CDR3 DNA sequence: TGCAGCGTTGAGACAGGGGGCAATCAGCCCCAGCATTTT. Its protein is CSVETGGNQPQHF. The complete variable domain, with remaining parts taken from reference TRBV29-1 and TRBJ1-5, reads SAVISQKPSRDICQRGTSLTIQCQVDSQVTMMFWYRQQPGQSLTLIATANQGSEATYESGFVIDKFPISRPNLTFSTLTVSNMSPEDSSIYLCSVETGGNQPQHFGDGTRLSIL.

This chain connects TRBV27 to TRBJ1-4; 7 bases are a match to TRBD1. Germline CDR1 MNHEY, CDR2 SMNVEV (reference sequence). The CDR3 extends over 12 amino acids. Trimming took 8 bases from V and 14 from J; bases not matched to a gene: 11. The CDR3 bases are TGTGCCAGCGGAGTGGGACAGAGGCGTCTGTTTTTT. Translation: CASGVGQRRLFF.

CDR3 amino acids: CATRMAGGHQPQHF. CDR3 bases: TGTGCCACCCGTATGGCAGGGGGACATCAGCCCCAGCATTTT. V is TRBV24-1 and J is TRBJ1-5, with 7 bases lining up with TRBD1. The CDR3 is made up of 14 amino acids. Trimming took 9 bases from V and 5 from J; bases not matched to a gene: 9. Germline CDR1 KGHDR, CDR2 SFDVKD.

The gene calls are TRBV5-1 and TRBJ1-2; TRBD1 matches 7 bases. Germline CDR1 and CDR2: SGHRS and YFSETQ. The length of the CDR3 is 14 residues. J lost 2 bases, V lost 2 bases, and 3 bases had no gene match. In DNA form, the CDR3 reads TGCGCCAGCAGCTTAGGGACAGTCAACTATGGCTACACCTTC. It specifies CASSLGTVNYGYTF. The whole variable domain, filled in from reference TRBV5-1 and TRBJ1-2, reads KAGVTQTPRYLIKTRGQQVTLSCSPISGHRSVSWYQQTPGQGLQFLFEYFSETQRNKGNFPGRFSGRQFSNSRSEMNVSTLELGDSALYLCASSLGTVNYGYTFGSGTRLTVV.

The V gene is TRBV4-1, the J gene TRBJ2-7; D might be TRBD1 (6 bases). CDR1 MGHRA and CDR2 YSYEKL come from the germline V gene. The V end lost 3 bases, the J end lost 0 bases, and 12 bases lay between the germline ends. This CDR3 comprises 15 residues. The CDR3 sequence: CASSQTGTPSYEQYF. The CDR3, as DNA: TGCGCCAGCAGCCAGACCGGGACACCCTCCTACGAGCAGTACTTC.

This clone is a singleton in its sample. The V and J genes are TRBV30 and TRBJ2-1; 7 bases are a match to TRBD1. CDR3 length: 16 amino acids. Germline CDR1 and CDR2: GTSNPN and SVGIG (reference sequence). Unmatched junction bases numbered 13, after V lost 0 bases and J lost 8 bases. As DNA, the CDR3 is TGTGCCTGGAGTGTGCCGGGACAGCTACTTCGAGATGAGCAGTTCTTC. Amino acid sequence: CAWSVPGQLLRDEQFF.

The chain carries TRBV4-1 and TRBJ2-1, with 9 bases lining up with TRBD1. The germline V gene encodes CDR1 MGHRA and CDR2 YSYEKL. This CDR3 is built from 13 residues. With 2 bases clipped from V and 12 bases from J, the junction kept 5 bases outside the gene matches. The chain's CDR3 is CASSQREDRGQFF. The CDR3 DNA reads TGCGCCAGCAGCCAAAGAGAGGACAGGGGGCAGTTCTTC.

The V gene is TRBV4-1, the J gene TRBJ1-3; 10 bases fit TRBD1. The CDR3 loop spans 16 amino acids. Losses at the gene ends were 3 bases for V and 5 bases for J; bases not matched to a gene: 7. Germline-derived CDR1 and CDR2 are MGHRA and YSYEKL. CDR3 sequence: CASSHLLTGGRNTIYF. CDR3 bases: TGCGCCAGCAGCCACCTACTGACAGGGGGCAGAAACACCATATATTTT.

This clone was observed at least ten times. This CDR3 is CASSYSTRGSGYGYTF. Here the CDR3 DNA reads TGTGCCAGCAGTTACTCGACTCGGGGATCGGGGTATGGCTACACCTTC. The V call is TRBV6-2 or TRBV6-3, the J call TRBJ1-2; D unclear. With 0 bases removed from V and 5 bases from J, the gap between germline ends came to 16 bases. Germline CDR1 MNHEY, CDR2 SVGEGT. The CDR3 extends over 16 amino acids.

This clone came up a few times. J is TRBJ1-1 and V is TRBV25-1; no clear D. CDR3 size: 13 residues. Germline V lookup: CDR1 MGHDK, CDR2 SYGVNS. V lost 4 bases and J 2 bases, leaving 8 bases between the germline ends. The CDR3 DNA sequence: TGTGCCAGCAGTGCCACGACTAACACTGAAGCTTTCTTT. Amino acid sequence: CASSATTNTEAFF.

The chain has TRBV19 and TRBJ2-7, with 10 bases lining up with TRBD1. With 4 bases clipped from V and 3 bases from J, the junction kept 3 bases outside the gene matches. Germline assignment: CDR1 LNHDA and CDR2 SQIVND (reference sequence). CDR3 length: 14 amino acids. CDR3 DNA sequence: TGTGCCAGTAGTACGACAGGGGGCGGCTACGAGCAGTACTTC. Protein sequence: CASSTTGGGYEQYF. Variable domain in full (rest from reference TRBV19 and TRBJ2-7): DGGITQSPKYLFRKEGQNVTLSCEQNLNHDAMYWYRQDPGQGLRLIYYSQIVNDFQKGDIAEGYSVSREKKESFPLTVTSAQKNPTAFYLCASSTTGGGYEQYFGPGTRLTVT.

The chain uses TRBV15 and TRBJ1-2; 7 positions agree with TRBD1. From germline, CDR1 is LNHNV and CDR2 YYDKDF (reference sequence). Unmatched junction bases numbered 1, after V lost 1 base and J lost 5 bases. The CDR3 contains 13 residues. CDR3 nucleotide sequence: TGTGCCACCAGCAGAGCAGGGGGATATGGCTACACCTTC. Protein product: CATSRAGGYGYTF.

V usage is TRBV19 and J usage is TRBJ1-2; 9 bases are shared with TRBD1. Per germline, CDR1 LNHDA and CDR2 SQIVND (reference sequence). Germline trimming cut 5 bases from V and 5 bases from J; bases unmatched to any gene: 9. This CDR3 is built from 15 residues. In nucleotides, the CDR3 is TGTGCCAGTAGTCCTCGGGACAGGGTGTGGTATGGCTACACCTTC. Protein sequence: CASSPRDRVWYGYTF.

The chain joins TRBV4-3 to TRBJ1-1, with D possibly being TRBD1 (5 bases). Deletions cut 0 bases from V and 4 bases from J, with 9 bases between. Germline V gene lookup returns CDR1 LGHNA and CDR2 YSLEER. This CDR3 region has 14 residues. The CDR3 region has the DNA TGCGCCAGCAGCCAAGACAGGGTCTCCACTGAAGCTTTCTTT. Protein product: CASSQDRVSTEAFF.

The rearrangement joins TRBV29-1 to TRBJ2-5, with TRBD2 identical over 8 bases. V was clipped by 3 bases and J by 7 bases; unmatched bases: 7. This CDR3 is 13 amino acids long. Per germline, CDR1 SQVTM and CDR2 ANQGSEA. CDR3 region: CSVDGGGLGTQYF. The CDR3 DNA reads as TGCAGCGTTGACGGGGGGGGCCTTGGGACCCAGTACTTC.

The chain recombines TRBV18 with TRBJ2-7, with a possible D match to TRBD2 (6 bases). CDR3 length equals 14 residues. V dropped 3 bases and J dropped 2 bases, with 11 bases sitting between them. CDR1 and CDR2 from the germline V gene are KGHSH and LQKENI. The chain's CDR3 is CASSPEGHPYEQYF. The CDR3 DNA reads TGTGCCAGCTCACCGGAGGGTCATCCCTACGAGCAGTACTTC.

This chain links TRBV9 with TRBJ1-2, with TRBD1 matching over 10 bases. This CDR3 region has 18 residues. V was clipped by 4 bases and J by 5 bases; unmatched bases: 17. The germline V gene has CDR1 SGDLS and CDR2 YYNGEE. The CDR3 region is CASSNGRDRGQTSYGYTF. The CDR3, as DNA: TGTGCCAGCAGCAACGGTCGAGACAGGGGGCAAACGTCGTATGGCTACACCTTC.

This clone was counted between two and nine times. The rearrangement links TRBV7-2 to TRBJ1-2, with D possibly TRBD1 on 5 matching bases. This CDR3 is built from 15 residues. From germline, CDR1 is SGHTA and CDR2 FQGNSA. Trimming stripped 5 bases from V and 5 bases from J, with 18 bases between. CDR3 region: CASSQTWGRAYGYTF. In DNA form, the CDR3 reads TGTGCCAGCAGCCAAACGTGGGGGAGGGCGTATGGCTACACCTTC.

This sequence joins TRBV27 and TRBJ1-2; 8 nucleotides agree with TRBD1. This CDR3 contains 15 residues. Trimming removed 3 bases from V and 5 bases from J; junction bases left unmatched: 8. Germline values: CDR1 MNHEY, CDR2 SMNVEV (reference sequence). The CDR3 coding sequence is TGTGCCAGCAGTTTTCTCGGCCAGGGGGCTTATGGCTACACCTTC. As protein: CASSFLGQGAYGYTF.